Presented here are 9 T cell receptor beta chains from one specimen sequenced in a study of T cell clones after liver transplantation. Data came from immunoSEQ multiplex PCR; TCRdb stores just in-frame clones and leaves some out. This repertoire shows some 60,000 clones, over 55% found once; its top ten account for over 14%. This specimen consisted of CD4+ T cells from blood, obtained before liver transplant. The receptors here all came from a human donor who received a liver transplant.

This clone was seen repeatedly, ten times or more. As DNA, the CDR3 is TGTGCCAGCAGCTTGACAGGGAACACTGAAGCTTTCTTT. It codes for CASSLTGNTEAFF. The chain links TRBV5-5 to TRBJ1-1; perhaps TRBD1 as D (5 bases). With 1 base removed from V and 1 base from J, the gap between germline ends came to 5 bases. Per the germline V gene, CDR1 is SGHKS and CDR2 is YYEKEE (reference sequence). CDR3 size: 13 residues.

In this sample, this clone turned up once. The gene calls are TRBV5-1 and TRBJ1-2; the match to TRBD1 covers 7 bases. V gave up 0 bases and J gave up 4 bases; unmatched junction bases: 3. The germline V gene has CDR1 SGHRS and CDR2 YFSETQ. CDR3 length: 14 amino acids. The CDR3, as DNA: TGCGCCAGCAGCTTGGATGCAGGGGGCTATGGCTACACCTTC. Protein product: CASSLDAGGYGYTF.

The CDR3 DNA reads TGTGCCAGCTCACAGAAGAACAGGGGTGTAAACTATGGCTACACCTTC. Amino acid sequence: CASSQKNRGVNYGYTF. The chain links TRBV18 to TRBJ1-2; 7 bases are a match to TRBD1. The CDR3 is 16 amino acids. CDR1 is KGHSH, CDR2 LQKENI, per germline. Losses at the gene ends were 4 bases for V and 2 bases for J; bases not matched to a gene: 10.

This clone has only a few counts. The rearrangement links TRBV18 to TRBJ1-1; D remains ambiguous. The CDR3 contains 13 residues. The V and J ends lost 4 bases and 7 bases respectively, with 13 bases between them. Germline assignment: CDR1 KGHSH and CDR2 LQKENI. CDR3 sequence (DNA): TGTGCCAGCTCACTGGAAGCGGGAGTTGAAGCTTTCTTT. Encoded protein: CASSLEAGVEAFF.

The chain carries TRBV10-1 and TRBJ2-7; maybe TRBD1 (6 bases). Per germline, CDR1 WNHNN and CDR2 SYGVQD (reference sequence). The CDR3 spans 12 residues. The germline V and J ends were trimmed by 3 bases and 5 bases, with 8 bases remaining between them. CDR3 bases: TGCGCCAGCAGTGACAGGGGACACGAGCAGTACTTC. This encodes CASSDRGHEQYF.

V usage is TRBV4-2 and J usage is TRBJ2-1, with TRBD2 matching 10 bases. Looked up from germline, CDR1 is LGHNA and CDR2 is YNFKEQ. The CDR3 totals 16 residues. V lost 4 bases and J lost 12; bases outside the gene matches: 15. CDR3 DNA: TGTGCCAGCAGCCCGGAGGTCAAAGCGGGGGGGCACGGGCAGTTCTTC. The encoded protein is CASSPEVKAGGHGQFF.

V usage is TRBV5-1 and J usage is TRBJ2-5; 7 bases are a match to TRBD1. The CDR3 has 15 residues. J was trimmed by 3 bases and V by 2 bases; bases with no gene match: 7. CDR1 is SGHRS, CDR2 YFSETQ, per germline. CDR3 bases: TGCGCCAGCAGCTTAAGGGGACAGCTTAAAGAGACCCAGTACTTC. Protein product: CASSLRGQLKETQYF.

This clone was observed a single time. This sequence joins TRBV10-2 and TRBJ2-7; D possibly corresponds to TRBD1 (6 bases). Germline assignment: CDR1 WSHSY and CDR2 SAAADI. CDR3 length: 14 residues. V was shortened by 3 bases and J by 1 base, with 10 bases between the two germline ends. The CDR3 loop reads CASSEQGGSYEQYF. The DNA for the CDR3 is TGCGCCAGCAGTGAACAGGGTGGGTCCTACGAGCAGTACTTC.

This chain joins TRBV5-1 and TRBJ1-1; the D gene is possibly TRBD1 (6 bases). The CDR3 has 17 amino acids. V shed 0 bases and J shed 2 bases, with 17 bases lying between them. Per the germline V gene, CDR1 is SGHRS and CDR2 is YFSETQ. The CDR3 DNA is TGCGCCAGCAGCTTGGACCCGGGACACCAGTTCAACACTGAAGCTTTCTTT. It specifies CASSLDPGHQFNTEAFF.